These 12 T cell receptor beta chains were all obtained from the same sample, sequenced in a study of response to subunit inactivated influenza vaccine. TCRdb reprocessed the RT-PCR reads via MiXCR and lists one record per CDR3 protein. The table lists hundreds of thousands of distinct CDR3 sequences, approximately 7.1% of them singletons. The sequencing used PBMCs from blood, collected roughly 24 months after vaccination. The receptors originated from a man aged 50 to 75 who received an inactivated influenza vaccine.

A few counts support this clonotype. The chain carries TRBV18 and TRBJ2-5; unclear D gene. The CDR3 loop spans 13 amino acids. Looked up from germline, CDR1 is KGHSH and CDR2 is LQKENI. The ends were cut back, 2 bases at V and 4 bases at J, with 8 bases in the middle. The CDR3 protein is CASSPGYIETQYF. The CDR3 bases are TGTGCCAGCTCACCAGGCTACATAGAGACCCAGTACTTC.

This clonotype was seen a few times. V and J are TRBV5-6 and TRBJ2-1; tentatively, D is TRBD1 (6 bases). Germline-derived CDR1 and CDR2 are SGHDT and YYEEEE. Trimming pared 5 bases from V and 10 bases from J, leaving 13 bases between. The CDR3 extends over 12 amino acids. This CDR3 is CASRRGTPEQFF. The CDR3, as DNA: TGTGCCAGCAGACGTGGGACACCGGAGCAGTTCTTC.

CDR3 residues: CASSSGAQAGELFF. DNA of the CDR3: TGCGCCAGCAGCTCCGGGGCTCAGGCCGGGGAGCTGTTTTTT. The chain links TRBV5-1 to TRBJ2-2; D is perhaps TRBD1 or TRBD2 (5 bases each). The germline V gene encodes CDR1 SGHRS and CDR2 YFSETQ. The V end lost 3 bases, the J end lost 6 bases, and 12 bases lay between the germline ends. The CDR3 is made up of 14 amino acids.

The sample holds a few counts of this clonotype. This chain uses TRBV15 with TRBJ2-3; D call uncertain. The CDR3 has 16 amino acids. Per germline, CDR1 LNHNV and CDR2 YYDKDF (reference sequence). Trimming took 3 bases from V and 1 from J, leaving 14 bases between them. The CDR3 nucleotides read TGTGCCACCAGCAGGAAAGACATAGCCGGCACAGATACGCAGTATTTT. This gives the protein CATSRKDIAGTDTQYF.

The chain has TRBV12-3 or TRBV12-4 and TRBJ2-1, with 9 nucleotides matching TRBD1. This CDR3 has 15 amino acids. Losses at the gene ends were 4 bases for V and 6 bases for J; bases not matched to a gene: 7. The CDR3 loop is CASSSDRGFLNEQFF. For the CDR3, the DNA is TGTGCCAGCAGTTCCGACAGGGGGTTCCTCAATGAGCAGTTCTTC.

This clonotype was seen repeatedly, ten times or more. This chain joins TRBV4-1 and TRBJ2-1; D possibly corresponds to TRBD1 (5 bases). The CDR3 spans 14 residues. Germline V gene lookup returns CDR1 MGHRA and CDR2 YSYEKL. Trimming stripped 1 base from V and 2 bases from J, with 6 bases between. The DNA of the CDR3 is TGCGCCAGCAGCCAAGGGGGCGCCTACAATGAGCAGTTCTTC. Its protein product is CASSQGGAYNEQFF.

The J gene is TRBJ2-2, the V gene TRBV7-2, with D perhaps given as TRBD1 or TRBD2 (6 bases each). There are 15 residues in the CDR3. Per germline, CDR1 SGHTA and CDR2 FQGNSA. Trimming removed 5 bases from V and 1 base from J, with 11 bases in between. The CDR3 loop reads CASSPGAVNTGELFF. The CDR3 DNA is TGTGCCAGCAGCCCGGGGGCAGTGAACACCGGGGAGCTGTTTTTT.

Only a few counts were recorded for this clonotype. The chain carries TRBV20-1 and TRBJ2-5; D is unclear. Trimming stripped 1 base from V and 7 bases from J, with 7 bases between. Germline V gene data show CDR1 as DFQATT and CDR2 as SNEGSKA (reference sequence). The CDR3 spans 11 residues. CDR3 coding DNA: TGCAGTGCTAGAGTAACCTGGACCCAGTACTTC. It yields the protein CSARVTWTQYF.

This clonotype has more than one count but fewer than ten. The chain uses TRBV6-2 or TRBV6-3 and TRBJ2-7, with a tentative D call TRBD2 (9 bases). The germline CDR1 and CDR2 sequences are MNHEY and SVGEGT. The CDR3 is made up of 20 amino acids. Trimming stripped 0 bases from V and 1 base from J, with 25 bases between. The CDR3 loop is CASSYSPRTGRLAVSYEQYF. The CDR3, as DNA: TGTGCCAGCAGTTACTCTCCCCGGACAGGGAGACTAGCGGTATCCTACGAGCAGTACTTC.

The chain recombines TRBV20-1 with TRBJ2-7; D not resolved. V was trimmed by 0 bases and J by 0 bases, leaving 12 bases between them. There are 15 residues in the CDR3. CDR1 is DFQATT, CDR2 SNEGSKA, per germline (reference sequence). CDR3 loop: CSARDPSASSYEQYF. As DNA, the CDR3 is TGCAGTGCTAGAGATCCCAGCGCTAGCTCCTACGAGCAGTACTTC.

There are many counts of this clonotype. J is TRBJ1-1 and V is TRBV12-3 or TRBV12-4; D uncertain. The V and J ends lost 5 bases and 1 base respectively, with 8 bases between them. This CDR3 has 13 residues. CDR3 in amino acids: CASSTRSNTEAFF. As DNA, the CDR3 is TGTGCCAGCAGTACCCGATCGAACACTGAAGCTTTCTTT.

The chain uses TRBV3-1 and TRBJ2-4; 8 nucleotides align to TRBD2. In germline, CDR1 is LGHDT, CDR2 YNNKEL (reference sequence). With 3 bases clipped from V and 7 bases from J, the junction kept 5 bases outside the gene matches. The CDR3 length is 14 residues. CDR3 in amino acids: CASSHGGVGNIQYF. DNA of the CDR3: TGTGCCAGCAGCCACGGGGGGGTGGGCAACATTCAGTACTTC.